The 24 T cell receptor beta chains presented below share a single source sample, sequenced in a study of blood T cell repertoires in COVID-19. Produced via immunoSEQ multiplex PCR; TCRdb's table is partial and in-frame only. The sample lists approximately 97,000 clones; roughly 92% were seen once. The sequenced sample consisted of peripheral blood. These receptors came from a woman between 45 and 65 years old with COVID-19, enrolled during active disease.

As DNA, the CDR3 is TGTGCCTGGAAGGGCCGGACTGGGGATCCAAATCAGCCCCAGCATTTT. Translating gives CAWKGRTGDPNQPQHF. The J gene is TRBJ1-5, the V gene TRBV30; D uncertain. The ends were cut back, 4 bases at V and 4 bases at J, with 20 bases in the middle. CDR1 and CDR2 from the germline V gene are GTSNPN and SVGIG (reference sequence). This CDR3 has 16 amino acids.

This clone was counted once. V usage is TRBV5-1 and J usage is TRBJ1-1, with 9 bases aligning to TRBD1. The germline CDR1 and CDR2 sequences are SGHRS and YFSETQ. This CDR3 is built from 14 residues. V dropped 2 bases and J dropped 6; count of bases not matched to a gene: 5. Here the CDR3 reads CASSLWTGEPEAFF. The CDR3 region has the DNA TGCGCCAGCAGCTTATGGACAGGGGAGCCTGAAGCTTTCTTT.

The V gene is TRBV6-7, the J gene TRBJ1-2; 7 nucleotides match TRBD1. TRBV6-7 is treated as an ORF (open reading frame) with a function not yet certain. V trimming: 6 bases; J trimming: 2 bases; junction bases outside the gene matches: 3. The CDR3 length is 13 residues. CDR3 in DNA: TGTGCCAGCAGCTTGGGACAGAACTATGGCTACACCTTC. It yields the protein CASSLGQNYGYTF.

The gene calls are TRBV19 and TRBJ1-1; the D gene is possibly TRBD1 (5 bases). Between the trimmed V and J ends, which lost 7 bases and 1 base, there was a span of 10 bases. CDR3 length equals 13 residues. CDR1 is LNHDA, CDR2 SQIVND, per germline (reference sequence). The CDR3 loop is CASTSGGNTEAFF. The CDR3 coding sequence is TGTGCCAGTACCTCCGGGGGGAACACTGAAGCTTTCTTT.

V gene TRBV21-1 combines with J gene TRBJ1-5; the table's D call, TRBD1, has no DNA check behind it. TRBV21-1 is an annotated pseudogene. The CDR3 totals 14 residues. Here the CDR3 reads CASTYDRRNQPQHF. The CDR3 nucleotides read TGTGCCAGCACATATGACAGGCGCAATCAGCCCCAGCATTTT.

The rearrangement links TRBV5-6 to TRBJ2-7; 7 bases match TRBD1. With V trimmed by 6 bases and J by 9 bases, 21 bases remained unmatched. Per the germline V gene, CDR1 is SGHDT and CDR2 is YYEEEE. This CDR3 is built from 16 residues. CDR3 amino acids: CASNSAGKVTGDGQYV. CDR3 sequence (DNA): TGTGCCAGCAACTCCGCCGGCAAGGTCACAGGGGATGGGCAGTACGTC.

The genes are TRBV7-2 and TRBJ2-7; the match to TRBD1 covers 7 bases. Germline V gives CDR1 SGHTA, CDR2 FQGNSA. The CDR3 extends over 14 amino acids. Unmatched junction bases numbered 7, after V lost 5 bases and J lost 3 bases. The CDR3 sequence: CASSRRTGYYEQYF. The DNA of the CDR3 is TGTGCCAGCAGCCGCAGGACAGGATACTACGAGCAGTACTTC.

V usage is TRBV29-1 and J usage is TRBJ2-5; weak D call: TRBD2 (7 bases). This CDR3 contains 11 residues. CDR1 and CDR2 from the germline V gene are SQVTM and ANQGSEA. V was shortened by 8 bases and J by 5 bases, with 12 bases between the two germline ends. DNA of the CDR3: TGCAGCCTGGGGGGGGGCGAGACCCAGTACTTC. Translating it yields CSLGGGETQYF.

This clone was counted a single time. The chain employs TRBV6-5 and TRBJ2-5, with TRBD1 matching over 9 bases. After removal of 6 bases from V and 6 bases from J, the junction contained 8 bases not matched to a gene. The CDR3 is 14 residues long. The V gene's germline CDR1 is MNHEY and CDR2 SVGAGI. The CDR3 loop is CASRTDRGTKTQYF. The CDR3 DNA reads TGTGCCAGCAGAACGGACAGGGGAACGAAGACCCAGTACTTC.

The chain carries TRBV28 and TRBJ1-4; a possible D gene is TRBD1 (5 bases). Trimming removed 6 bases from V and 4 bases from J, with 15 bases in between. CDR1 MDHEN and CDR2 SYDVKM come from the germline V gene. CDR3 length: 15 amino acids. The CDR3 reads CASSPQTVGNEKLFF. CDR3 bases: TGTGCCAGCAGCCCTCAGACAGTCGGTAATGAAAAACTGTTTTTT. The entire variable domain, with the rest obtained from reference TRBV28 and TRBJ1-4, is as follows: DVKVTQSSRYLVKRTGEKVFLECVQDMDHENMFWYRQDPGLGLRLIYFSYDVKMKEKGDIPEGYSVSREKKERFSLILESASTNQTSMYLCASSPQTVGNEKLFFGSGTQLSVL.

The chain carries TRBV5-1 and TRBJ1-2; no clear D. The CDR3 runs 15 residues. Germline assignment: CDR1 SGHRS and CDR2 YFSETQ. V lost 3 bases and J lost 3, with 15 bases in between. In DNA, the CDR3 is TGCGCCAGCAGCTGGAGGTCCCAAACCCACTATGGCTACACCTTC. Amino acid sequence: CASSWRSQTHYGYTF.

The V call is TRBV19, the J call TRBJ2-3; perhaps TRBD2 as D (6 bases). The V gene lost 2 bases and the J gene lost 1 base, with 7 bases spanning the gap. Looked up from germline, CDR1 is LNHDA and CDR2 is SQIVND (reference sequence). The CDR3 runs 14 residues. CDR3 sequence: CASSIRGGTDTQYF. Here the CDR3 DNA reads TGTGCCAGTAGTATACGCGGGGGCACAGATACGCAGTATTTT. Using reference TRBV19 and TRBJ2-3 for the parts outside the CDR3, the full variable domain is DGGITQSPKYLFRKEGQNVTLSCEQNLNHDAMYWYRQDPGQGLRLIYYSQIVNDFQKGDIAEGYSVSREKKESFPLTVTSAQKNPTAFYLCASSIRGGTDTQYFGPGTRLTVL.

This chain connects TRBV7-2 to TRBJ2-7, with a possible D match to TRBD2 (5 bases). V was clipped by 5 bases and J by 0 bases, with 11 bases between them. The V gene's germline CDR1 is SGHTA and CDR2 FQGNSA. The CDR3 has 14 residues. The CDR3 bases are TGTGCCAGCAGCCCTGGACTCTTCTCCTACGAGCAGTACGTC. Amino acid sequence: CASSPGLFSYEQYV.

The J gene is TRBJ2-5, the V gene TRBV29-1; TRBD1 aligns across 8 bases. V gave up 5 bases and J gave up 2 bases; unmatched junction bases: 13. The CDR3 runs to 16 residues. Germline V CDR1 and CDR2: SQVTM, ANQGSEA. The CDR3 DNA is TGCAGCGTTTCCCACGGGACAGGCCGGGCACAAGAGACCCAGTACTTC. Its protein is CSVSHGTGRAQETQYF.

The chain links TRBV9 to TRBJ1-2; perhaps TRBD1 as D (5 bases). The germline gives CDR1 SGDLS, CDR2 YYNGEE. V was shortened by 3 bases and J by 8 bases, with 17 bases between the two germline ends. The CDR3 runs 14 residues. In nucleotides, the CDR3 is TGTGCCAGCAGCGCTCTGACAGCAGGGCACGGCTACACCTTC. Protein product: CASSALTAGHGYTF.

The gene calls are TRBV30 and TRBJ1-2; 9 bases are shared with TRBD1. V was clipped by 0 bases and J by 7 bases; unmatched bases: 6. The CDR3 is 14 residues long. CDR1 is GTSNPN, CDR2 SVGIG, per germline (reference sequence). This CDR3 is CAWSVTGGASGYTF. The DNA of the CDR3 is TGTGCCTGGAGTGTAACAGGGGGCGCGAGTGGCTACACCTTC.

This CDR3 reads CASSQEGADYSNQPQHF. The CDR3 DNA sequence: TGCGCCAGCAGCCAAGAGGGGGCAGATTATAGCAATCAGCCCCAGCATTTT. The V call is TRBV4-1, the J call TRBJ1-5, with TRBD1 as a possible D gene (6 bases). Germline-derived CDR1 and CDR2 are MGHRA and YSYEKL. V was clipped by 0 bases and J by 0 bases, with 12 bases between them. The CDR3 is 17 amino acids.

The genes are TRBV29-1 and TRBJ1-1; D unresolved. The germline V and J ends were trimmed by 4 bases and 4 bases, with 7 bases remaining between them. Looked up from germline, CDR1 is SQVTM and CDR2 is ANQGSEA. This CDR3 spans 11 amino acids. The chain's CDR3 is CSVGHGTEAFF. The CDR3 region has the DNA TGCAGCGTTGGACACGGCACTGAAGCTTTCTTT.

The chain combines TRBV7-9 with TRBJ1-4, with 7 positions matching TRBD1. The germline V gene has CDR1 SEHNR and CDR2 FQNEAQ (reference sequence). The CDR3 extends over 16 amino acids. V shed 6 bases, J shed 5 bases, and the junction held 12 bases outside the gene matches. Here the CDR3 reads CASSRERGLGNEKLFF. CDR3 in DNA: TGTGCCAGCAGTCGTGAAAGGGGGCTAGGGAATGAAAAACTGTTTTTT.

The chain links TRBV5-4 to TRBJ1-2; D unclear. Germline CDR1 SGHNT, CDR2 YYREEE (reference sequence). The CDR3 runs to 13 residues. Trimming stripped 0 bases from V and 6 bases from J, with 9 bases between. CDR3 region: CASSLVGGNGYTF. In nucleotides, the CDR3 is TGTGCCAGCAGCTTGGTGGGAGGAAATGGCTACACCTTC.

This clone was observed a single time. This sequence joins TRBV9 and TRBJ1-2, with 10 nucleotides matching TRBD1. The germline CDR1 and CDR2 sequences are SGDLS and YYNGEE. This CDR3 spans 16 amino acids. Trimming removed 4 bases from V and 5 bases from J; junction bases left unmatched: 11. CDR3 protein: CASSLAGQGRTYGYTF. The CDR3 DNA is TGTGCCAGCAGCCTTGCGGGACAGGGGAGGACATATGGCTACACCTTC.

The rearrangement joins TRBV5-4 to TRBJ1-4, with 10 bases matching TRBD1. The germline V gene has CDR1 SGHNT and CDR2 YYREEE (reference sequence). The junction had 7 bases not matched to a gene; V was cut back by 3 bases and J by 5 bases. The CDR3 contains 16 residues. CDR3 nucleotides: TGTGCCAGCAGCTCAAACCGGGACAGGGGAAATGAAAAACTGTTTTTT. Amino acid sequence: CASSSNRDRGNEKLFF.

The chain joins TRBV5-1 to TRBJ1-3; D not certain. The CDR3 covers 14 residues. Germline CDR1 and CDR2: SGHRS and YFSETQ. Deletions cut 1 base from V and 4 bases from J, with 9 bases between. This CDR3 reads CASSLSPTGNTIYF. DNA for the CDR3: TGCGCCAGCAGCTTGTCGCCAACAGGAAACACCATATATTTT.

The chain is built from TRBV11-2 and TRBJ1-3; 8 nucleotides agree with TRBD1. Germline lookup yields CDR1 SGHAT and CDR2 FQNNGV. The V and J ends lost 5 bases and 4 bases, in that order; junction bases with no gene match: 7. CDR3 length: 15 residues. CDR3 protein: CASSPQGADGNTIYF. The DNA for the CDR3 is TGTGCCAGCAGCCCCCAGGGGGCAGACGGAAACACCATATATTTT.